The subject of this entry is one TCR beta chain. The data were taken from a study of sequential checkpoint blockade in melanoma. Regarding treatment: randomized to nivolumab then ipilimumab (arm A) or the reverse (arm B). Sequenced by immunoSEQ multiplex PCR; TCRdb stores in-frame clones only, minus some. The sample consists of tens of thousands of clones, around 70% of them appearing once. The ends lost 1 base at V and 2 bases at J; junction bases unmatched: 3. CDR1 is SGHVS and CDR2 is FQNEAQ in the germline V gene. The CDR3 spans 16 residues. The receptor was isolated from a human donor with melanoma. Specimen: CD8+ T cells sorted from blood (inferred from file names), collected from a patient given nivolumab and ipilimumab in sequence. The chain recombines TRBV7-8 with TRBJ2-1, with 9 bases lining up with TRBD2. CDR3 nucleotide sequence: TGTGCCAGCAGCTTAGAGGCGGGGGGGGCCTACAATGAGCAGTTCTTC. Translation: CASSLEAGGAYNEQFF. Full variable domain (rest looked up from reference TRBV7-8 and TRBJ2-1): GAGVSQSPRYKVAKRGQDVALRCDPISGHVSLFWYQQALGQGPEFLTYFQNEAQLDKSGLPSDRFFAERPEGSVSTLKIQRTQQEDSAVYLCASSLEAGGAYNEQFFGPGTRLTVL.